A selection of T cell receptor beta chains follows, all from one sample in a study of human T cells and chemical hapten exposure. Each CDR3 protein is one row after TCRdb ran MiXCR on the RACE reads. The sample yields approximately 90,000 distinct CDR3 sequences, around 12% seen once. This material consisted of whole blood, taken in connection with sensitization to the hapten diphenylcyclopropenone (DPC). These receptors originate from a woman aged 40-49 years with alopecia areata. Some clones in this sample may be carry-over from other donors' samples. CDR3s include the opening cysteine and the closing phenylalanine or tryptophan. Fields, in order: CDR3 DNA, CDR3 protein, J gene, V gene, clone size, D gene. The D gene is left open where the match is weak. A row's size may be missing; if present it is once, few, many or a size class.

CDR3nt: TGTGCCAGCAGCCGTGAACGGAAAGAGACCCAGTACTTC
CDR3aa: CASSRERKETQYF
j_gene: TRBJ2-5
v_gene: TRBV6-5
abundance: few
d_gene: .

CDR3nt: TGTGCCAGCGGGGAGAGGGCCCCCGCCGCAGATACGCAGTATTTT
CDR3aa: CASGERAPAADTQYF
j_gene: TRBJ2-3
v_gene: TRBV28
abundance: few
d_gene: .

CDR3nt: TGCAGCGTTGAACAGGCTGGACAGTTTCAGTACTTC
CDR3aa: CSVEQAGQFQYF
j_gene: TRBJ2-7
v_gene: TRBV29-1
abundance: few
d_gene: .

CDR3nt: TGCAGCGTTGCTCCGGGTAGGAACACCGGGGAGCTGTTTTTT
CDR3aa: CSVAPGRNTGELFF
j_gene: TRBJ2-2
v_gene: TRBV29-1
abundance: .
d_gene: .

CDR3nt: TGTGCCAGCAGCTTATCCAGCCTGAACACTGAAGCTTTCTTT
CDR3aa: CASSLSSLNTEAFF
j_gene: TRBJ1-1
v_gene: TRBV7-3
abundance: .
d_gene: .

CDR3nt: TGTGCCAGCAGCGTAGAGGGCGGGAGTGATGAGCAGTTCTTC
CDR3aa: CASSVEGGSDEQFF
j_gene: TRBJ2-1
v_gene: TRBV9
abundance: few
d_gene: TRBD2

CDR3nt: TGTGCCAGCAGTTACGCAGAGTCAGCGACGGAGACCCAGTACTTC
CDR3aa: CASSYAESATETQYF
j_gene: TRBJ2-5
v_gene: TRBV6-5
abundance: many
d_gene: .

CDR3nt: TGCAGTGCTCTCAGAACTAAGGACTTTCAAAGCTCCTACAATGAGCAGTTCTTC
CDR3aa: CSALRTKDFQSSYNEQFF
j_gene: TRBJ2-1
v_gene: TRBV20-1
abundance: .
d_gene: .

CDR3nt: TGTGCCAGCAGATCCGGGACAGGGCGCTATGGCTACACCTTC
CDR3aa: CASRSGTGRYGYTF
j_gene: TRBJ1-2
v_gene: TRBV28
abundance: many
d_gene: TRBD1

CDR3nt: TGTGCCAGCAGTTTCGACAGGGGTAACACAGATACGCAGTATTTT
CDR3aa: CASSFDRGNTDTQYF
j_gene: TRBJ2-3
v_gene: TRBV27
abundance: few
d_gene: TRBD1

CDR3nt: TGTGCCAGCAGTTACGGCGCCGGGGAGCTGTTTTTT
CDR3aa: CASSYGAGELFF
j_gene: TRBJ2-2
v_gene: TRBV6-2/TRBV6-3
abundance: .
d_gene: .

CDR3nt: TGTGCCAGCAGCTCCCTCGCAACGGCTTTCTTT
CDR3aa: CASSSLATAFF
j_gene: TRBJ1-1
v_gene: TRBV28
abundance: .
d_gene: .

CDR3nt: TGTGCCAGCAGTTTAGGGACTAGTGGGTATGAGCAGTTCTTC
CDR3aa: CASSLGTSGYEQFF
j_gene: TRBJ2-1
v_gene: TRBV27
abundance: many
d_gene: TRBD2

CDR3nt: TGTGCCAGCAGCCATCGAGCCGGGTACCACGAGCAGTACTTC
CDR3aa: CASSHRAGYHEQYF
j_gene: TRBJ2-7
v_gene: TRBV6-5
abundance: once
d_gene: .

CDR3nt: TGCGCCAGCAGCCAAGTTGAGGGTACAATCTATGAGCAGTTCTTC
CDR3aa: CASSQVEGTIYEQFF
j_gene: TRBJ2-1
v_gene: TRBV4-1
abundance: .
d_gene: .

CDR3nt: TGTGCCAGCAGGCGGGACGCCCCTCTCCACGAGCAGTACTTC
CDR3aa: CASRRDAPLHEQYF
j_gene: TRBJ2-7
v_gene: TRBV6-2/TRBV6-3
abundance: many
d_gene: .

CDR3nt: TGCAGCGTTGGTAGCGGACGGGAGACCCAGTACTTC
CDR3aa: CSVGSGRETQYF
j_gene: TRBJ2-5
v_gene: TRBV29-1
abundance: many
d_gene: .

CDR3nt: TGTGCAAGTCGCTTAGCCAAGGACGGAAGCTCTGGAAACACCATATATTTT
CDR3aa: CASRLAKDGSSGNTIYF
j_gene: TRBJ1-3
v_gene: TRBV12-2
abundance: many
d_gene: .

CDR3nt: TGTGCCAGCAGTTCCCAGGGACAACGAGGCGAGACCCAGTACTTC
CDR3aa: CASSSQGQRGETQYF
j_gene: TRBJ2-5
v_gene: TRBV27
abundance: .
d_gene: .

CDR3nt: TGTGCCAGCAGCGTACGGGCGGACTCTGGAAACACCATATATTTT
CDR3aa: CASSVRADSGNTIYF
j_gene: TRBJ1-3
v_gene: TRBV9
abundance: .
d_gene: .

CDR3nt: TGTGCCAGCAGCTTAGGAGGGGGACCAGAGACCCAGTACTTC
CDR3aa: CASSLGGGPETQYF
j_gene: TRBJ2-5
v_gene: TRBV7-6
abundance: .
d_gene: .